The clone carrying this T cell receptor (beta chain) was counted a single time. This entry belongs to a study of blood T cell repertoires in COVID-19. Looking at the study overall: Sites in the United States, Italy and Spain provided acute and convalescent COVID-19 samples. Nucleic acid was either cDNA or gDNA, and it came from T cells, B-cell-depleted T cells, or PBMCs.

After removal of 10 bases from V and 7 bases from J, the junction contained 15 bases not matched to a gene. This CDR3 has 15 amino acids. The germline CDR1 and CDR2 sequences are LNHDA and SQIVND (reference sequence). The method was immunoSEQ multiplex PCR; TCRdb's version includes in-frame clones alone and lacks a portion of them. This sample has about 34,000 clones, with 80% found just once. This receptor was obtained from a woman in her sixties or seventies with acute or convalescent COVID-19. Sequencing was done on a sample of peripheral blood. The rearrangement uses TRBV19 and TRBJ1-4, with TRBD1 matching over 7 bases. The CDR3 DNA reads TGTGCCAAAGTACTGACAGGGACCAGACGTGAAAAACTGTTTTTT. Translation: CAKVLTGTRREKLFF.